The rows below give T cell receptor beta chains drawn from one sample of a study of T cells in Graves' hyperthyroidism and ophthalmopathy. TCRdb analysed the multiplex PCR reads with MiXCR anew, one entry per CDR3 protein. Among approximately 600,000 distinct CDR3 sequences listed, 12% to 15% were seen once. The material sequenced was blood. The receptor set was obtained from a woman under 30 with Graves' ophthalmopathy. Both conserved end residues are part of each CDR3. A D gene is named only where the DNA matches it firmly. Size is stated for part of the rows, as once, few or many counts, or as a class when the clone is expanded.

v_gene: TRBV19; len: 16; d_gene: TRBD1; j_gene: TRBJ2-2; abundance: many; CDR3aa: CASSIGTGGNTGELFF
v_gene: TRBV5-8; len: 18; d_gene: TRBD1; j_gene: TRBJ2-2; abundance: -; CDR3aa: CASSQDGQGVGNTGELFF
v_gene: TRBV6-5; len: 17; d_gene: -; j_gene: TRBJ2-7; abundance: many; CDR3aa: CASSYSGMRPLGYEQYF
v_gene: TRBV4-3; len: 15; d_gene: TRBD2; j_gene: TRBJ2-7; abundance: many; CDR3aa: CASSQTSGRVYEQYF
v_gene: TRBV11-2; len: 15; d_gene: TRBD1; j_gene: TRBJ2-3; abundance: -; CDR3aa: CASSLFRGRTDTQYF
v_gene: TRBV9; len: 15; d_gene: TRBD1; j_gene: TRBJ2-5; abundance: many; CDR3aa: CASSVNRGSWETQYF
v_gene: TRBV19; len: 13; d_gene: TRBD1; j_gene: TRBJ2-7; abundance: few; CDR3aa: CASKQGNSYEQYF
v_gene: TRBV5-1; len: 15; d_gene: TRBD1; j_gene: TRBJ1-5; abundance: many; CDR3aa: CASSLDPQGHQPQHF
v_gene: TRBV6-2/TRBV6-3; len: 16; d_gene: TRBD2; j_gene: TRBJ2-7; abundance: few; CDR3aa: CASRDPGLAGGREQYF
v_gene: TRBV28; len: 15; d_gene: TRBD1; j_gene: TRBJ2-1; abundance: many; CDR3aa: CASSITGTAYNEQFF
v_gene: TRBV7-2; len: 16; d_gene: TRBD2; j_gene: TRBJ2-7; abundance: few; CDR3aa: CASSPTIAGGGWEQYF
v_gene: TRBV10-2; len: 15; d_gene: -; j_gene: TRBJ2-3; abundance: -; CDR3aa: CASSESRMPRGTQYF
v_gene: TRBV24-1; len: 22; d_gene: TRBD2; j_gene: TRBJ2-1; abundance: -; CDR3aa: CATRNFFPGLAGEGVSYNEQFF
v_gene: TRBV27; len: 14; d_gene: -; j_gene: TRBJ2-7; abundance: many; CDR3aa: CASSFDDRPYEQYF
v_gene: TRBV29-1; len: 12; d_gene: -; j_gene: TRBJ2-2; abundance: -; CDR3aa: CSVFRDTGELFF
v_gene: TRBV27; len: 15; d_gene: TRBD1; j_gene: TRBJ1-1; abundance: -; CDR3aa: CASSLTPTTGSEAFF
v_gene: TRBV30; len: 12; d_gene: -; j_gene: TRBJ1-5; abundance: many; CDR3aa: CAWSGLYQPQHF
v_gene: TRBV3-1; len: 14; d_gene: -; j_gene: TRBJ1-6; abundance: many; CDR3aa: CASSQLQDVGPLHF
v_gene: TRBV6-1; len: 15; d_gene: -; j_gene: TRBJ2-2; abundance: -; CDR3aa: CASSRPGQNTGELFF
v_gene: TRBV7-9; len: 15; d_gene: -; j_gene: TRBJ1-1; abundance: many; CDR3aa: CASSLEGGAGTEAFF
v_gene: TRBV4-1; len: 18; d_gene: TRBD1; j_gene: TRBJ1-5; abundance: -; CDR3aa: CASSQGEGAGGQGQPQHF
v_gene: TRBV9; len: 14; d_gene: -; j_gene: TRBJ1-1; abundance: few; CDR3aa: CASSPRRGPTEAFF
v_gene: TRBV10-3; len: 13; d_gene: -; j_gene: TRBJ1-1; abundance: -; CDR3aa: CAISVFVGTEAFF
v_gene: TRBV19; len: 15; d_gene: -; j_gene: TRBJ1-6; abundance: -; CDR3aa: CASRDPGFNNSPLHF
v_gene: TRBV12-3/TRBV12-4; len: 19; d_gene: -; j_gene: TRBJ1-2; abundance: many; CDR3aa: CASSLKKARLIPANYGYTF
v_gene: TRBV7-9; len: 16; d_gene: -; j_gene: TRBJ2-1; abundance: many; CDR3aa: CASRDGTARGGNEQFF